This T cell receptor beta chain was recovered during a study of cytomegalovirus exposure and HLA in healthy donors. Overall study findings and caveats: There were several of the most significant clusters that appeared linked to common viral pathogens in a later analysis. In a later analysis, CMV-associated beta chains were mostly HLA-associated, it appeared. Some V segments, TRBV6-2 and TRBV6-3 among them, were indistinguishable and were therefore excluded. A previous analysis found most TCR beta V segments productive roughly 87% or roughly 30% of the time.

In the case of this clone: The antigen is undetermined.

This PCR relied on a set of 60 Vbeta primers and 13 Jbeta primers. Using immunoSEQ multiplex PCR, the repertoire was profiled, and TCRdb retains in-frame clones only, with some absent. The sample shows about 220,000 clones, approximately 80% of them seen only once. The V gene end was trimmed by 5 bases and the J gene end by 2 bases; junction bases not matched to a gene: 6. The CDR3 totals 15 residues. Germline V gives CDR1 LNHNV, CDR2 YYDKDF (reference sequence). The origin of this receptor is a boy between 2 and 10 years old in good health and CMV-seronegative. Material: PBMCs. The gene calls are TRBV15 and TRBJ1-2, with TRBD1 matching 9 bases. The CDR3 here is CATSENRGQNYGYTF. CDR3 bases: TGTGCCACCAGCGAAAACAGGGGGCAGAACTATGGCTACACCTTC.